Sequencing of this T cell receptor (beta chain) was carried out in a study of cytomegalovirus exposure and HLA in healthy donors. Study-wide results and limits: It was reportedly the case that the classifier diagnosed cytomegalovirus status with high specificity and sensitivity. A previous analysis found most TCR beta V segments productive roughly 87% or roughly 30% of the time. Accurate predictions that matched the HLA-A and HLA-B alleles of most subjects were reportedly made from TCR beta sequences.

The V gene's germline CDR1 is KGHSH and CDR2 LQKENI. The CDR3 length is 14 residues. V lost 2 bases and J 2 bases, leaving 9 bases between the germline ends. Primers included in the PCR were 60 Vbeta and 13 Jbeta primers. Some clones are missing from TCRdb's copy, which holds only in-frame ones; the method was immunoSEQ multiplex PCR. Of 150,000 to 200,000 clones in the sample, around four fifths are singletons; the top ten hold approximately 9.8%. Details on this clone: Its antigen remains unidentified.

The clonotype originates from a young man in good health and CMV-seropositive. Sequencing was done on a sample of PBMCs. The chain is built from TRBV18 and TRBJ1-1; D remains ambiguous. The CDR3 sequence: CASSPSGINTEAFF. The DNA for the CDR3 is TGTGCCAGCTCACCATCGGGAATTAACACTGAAGCTTTCTTT.